The 27 T cell receptor beta chains below all came from one sample that was sequenced in a study of blood T cell repertoires in COVID-19 (dated by TCRdb to the early 2020s). The method behind the library was the immunoSEQ multiplex PCR assay. The table was pulled from immuneACCESS by TCRdb, which kept in-frame rearrangements only. Such tables lose some clones; where checked, under half of the loss comes from unresolved V genes, and the rest has no known cause. The sample contains 200,000 to 250,000 clones, around 81% of them found a single time. The ten largest make up 10% to 15% of the sample. The material sequenced was peripheral blood. Source of these receptors: a human donor in a cohort sampled during active COVID-19.

The sample holds one count of this clone. A junction end diverges from the germline sequence, so it may reflect a read error. This chain joins TRBV7-2 and TRBJ2-6; 7 bases fit TRBD1. The CDR3 length is 12 residues. Germline CDR1 and CDR2: SGHTA and FQGNSA. CDR3 loop: CASSRGQSEVFF. CDR3 nucleotides: TGTGCCAGCAGCAGGGGACAGAGCGAAGTTTTCTTC. Filled out from reference TRBV7-2 and TRBJ2-6, the complete variable domain reads GAGVSQSPSNKVTEKGKDVELRCDPISGHTALYWYRQSLGQGLEFLIYFQGNSAPDKSGLPSDRFSAERTGGSVSTLTIQRTQQEDSAVYLCASSRGQSEVFFGAGSRLTVL.

V usage is TRBV18 and J usage is TRBJ2-1; the match to TRBD2 covers 10 bases. The CDR3 contains 15 residues. Germline assignment: CDR1 KGHSH and CDR2 LQKENI. Trimming cost V 4 bases and J 1 base; bases outside gene matches: 1. Written as DNA, the CDR3 is TGTGCCAGCTCACAGCGGGGGGGGTCCTACAATGAGCAGTTCTTC. Translating gives CASSQRGGSYNEQFF.

The V gene is TRBV6-2 or TRBV6-3, the J gene TRBJ1-5; TRBD1 might be the D (6 bases). Germline lookup yields CDR1 MNHEY and CDR2 SVGEGT. The CDR3 covers 17 residues. Trimming shortened V by 0 bases and J by 0 bases, and 12 bases separated the two germline ends. Written as DNA, the CDR3 is TGTGCCAGCAGTTACTCGACAGGTATATTTAGCAATCAGCCCCAGCATTTT. It codes for CASSYSTGIFSNQPQHF.

The J gene is TRBJ1-3, the V gene TRBV3-1 (or the pseudogene TRBV3-2), with 7 bases identical to TRBD1. This CDR3 region has 14 residues. V dropped 6 bases and J dropped 0; count of bases not matched to a gene: 2. Germline V gene data show CDR1 as LGHDT and CDR2 as YNNKEL (reference sequence). For the CDR3, the DNA is TGTGCCAGCAGGACAGGGCTCTCTGGAAACACCATATATTTT. Translation gives CASRTGLSGNTIYF.

The chain uses TRBV27 and TRBJ2-7; the D gene is possibly TRBD2 (6 bases). Trimming took off 9 bases at V and 3 bases at J, with 18 bases between the two ends. The CDR3 is 14 residues long. Germline V gene lookup returns CDR1 MNHEY and CDR2 SMNVEV (reference sequence). The CDR3 protein is CARPGLPGFYEQYF. CDR3 DNA sequence: TGTGCCAGACCGGGACTTCCCGGTTTCTACGAGCAGTACTTC.

The genes are TRBV6-5 and TRBJ2-3; tentative D call: TRBD2 (5 bases). Germline lookup yields CDR1 MNHEY and CDR2 SVGAGI. V lost 6 bases to trimming and J lost 3 bases, with 16 bases between them. The CDR3 runs to 15 residues. This chain's CDR3 is CASSPGSWRTDTQYF. Here the CDR3 DNA reads TGTGCCAGCAGCCCCGGGTCCTGGAGGACAGATACGCAGTATTTT.

The chain joins TRBV5-1 to TRBJ1-2, with 9 bases aligning to TRBD1. This CDR3 comprises 15 residues. After removal of 4 bases from V and 4 bases from J, the junction contained 8 bases not matched to a gene. CDR1 and CDR2 from the germline V gene are SGHRS and YFSETQ. CDR3 bases: TGCGCCAGCAGCCCTCTCGGGACAGGGTTCTATGGCTACACCTTC. Protein: CASSPLGTGFYGYTF.

This clone was recorded only once. The genes are TRBV6-6 and TRBJ2-1, with a possible D match to TRBD2 (5 bases). The germline V gene encodes CDR1 MNHNY and CDR2 SVGAGI (reference sequence). The CDR3 contains 16 residues. The germline V and J ends were trimmed by 5 bases and 0 bases, with 14 bases remaining between them. CDR3 sequence: CASSPPGWGSYNEQFF. In nucleotides, the CDR3 is TGTGCCAGCAGTCCTCCGGGGTGGGGCTCCTACAATGAGCAGTTCTTC.

The chain combines TRBV7-8 with TRBJ2-5; 8 bases line up with TRBD1. V gave up 2 bases and J gave up 4 bases; unmatched junction bases: 3. Per germline, CDR1 SGHVS and CDR2 FQNEAQ. The CDR3 length is 14 residues. The CDR3 DNA is TGTGCCAGCAGCTTACAGGGGGCCGGAGAGACCCAGTACTTC. Translation: CASSLQGAGETQYF.

The V gene is TRBV11-2, the J gene TRBJ1-3; D unclear. CDR1 and CDR2 (germline): SGHAT, FQNNGV. CDR3 size: 17 residues. V was pared by 2 bases and J by 0 bases, with 14 bases between. CDR3 protein: CASSLSLAWSSGNTIYF. CDR3 DNA: TGTGCCAGCAGCTTAAGTCTTGCCTGGAGCTCTGGAAACACCATATATTTT.

The rearrangement joins TRBV9 to TRBJ1-1, with D possibly matching TRBD1 (6 bases). Deletions cut 3 bases from V and 5 bases from J, with 14 bases between. Germline V CDR1 and CDR2: SGDLS, YYNGEE. This CDR3 is 14 amino acids long. The CDR3 spells CASSAQGFDTEAFF. The CDR3 DNA follows: TGTGCCAGCAGCGCACAGGGATTTGATACTGAAGCTTTCTTT. The variable domain in full, completed from reference TRBV9 and TRBJ1-1, reads DSGVTQTPKHLITATGQRVTLRCSPRSGDLSVYWYQQSLDQGLQFLIQYYNGEERAKGNILERFSAQQFPDLHSELNLSSLELGDSALYFCASSAQGFDTEAFFGQGTRLTVV.

The chain combines TRBV29-1 with TRBJ2-3; TRBD1 agrees at 9 bases. CDR3 size: 14 residues. With V trimmed by 6 bases and J by 4 bases, 8 bases remained unmatched. Germline V gene lookup returns CDR1 SQVTM and CDR2 ANQGSEA. Here the CDR3 reads CSVANRGRADTQYF. The CDR3 nucleotides are TGCAGCGTCGCCAACAGGGGGCGCGCAGATACGCAGTATTTT.

This clone was recorded a few times. J is TRBJ1-6 and V is TRBV4-3; 8 bases are shared with TRBD1. From germline, CDR1 is LGHNA and CDR2 YSLEER. With V trimmed by 3 bases and J by 10 bases, 5 bases remained unmatched. This CDR3 comprises 14 residues. The CDR3 nucleotides read TGCGCCAGCAGCCAGAGACAGGGGTCGTCACCCCTCCACTTT. This translates into CASSQRQGSSPLHF.

The chain employs TRBV4-1 and TRBJ2-3, with unresolved D. This CDR3 region has 14 residues. Trimming removed 1 base at V and 3 bases at J, with 8 bases between. Germline V gene lookup returns CDR1 MGHRA and CDR2 YSYEKL. CDR3 sequence: CASSQGLETDTQYF. In DNA form, the CDR3 reads TGCGCCAGCAGCCAAGGGCTCGAAACAGATACGCAGTATTTT.

This sequence joins TRBV6-1 and TRBJ2-2; TRBD1 is a possible D gene (6 bases). The germline CDR1 and CDR2 sequences are MNHNS and SASEGT. The CDR3 has 16 amino acids. The ends were cut back, 1 base at V and 5 bases at J, with 14 bases in the middle. The CDR3 is CASSEDKDRDTGELFF. CDR3 sequence (DNA): TGTGCCAGCAGTGAAGACAAGGACAGAGATACCGGGGAGCTGTTTTTT.

This clone was detected only once. CDR3 DNA sequence: TGCGCCAGCAGCTGGGCGGGAACAGGGGGCGGCGAGCAGTACTTC. It codes for CASSWAGTGGGEQYF. This chain links TRBV4-1 with TRBJ2-7; 9 positions match TRBD1. J gave up 6 bases and V 5 bases, and 11 bases lay outside the gene matches. CDR1 is MGHRA, CDR2 YSYEKL, per germline. The CDR3 has 15 amino acids.

The count of this clone is one. This chain connects TRBV2 to TRBJ2-7; the match to TRBD2 covers 16 bases. The junction had 4 bases not matched to a gene; V was cut back by 6 bases and J by 2 bases. CDR1 SNHLY and CDR2 FYNNEI come from the germline V gene. This CDR3 has 16 residues. CDR3 residues: CASSGTSGRGTYEQYF. The CDR3, as DNA: TGTGCCAGCAGCGGGACTAGCGGGAGGGGCACCTACGAGCAGTACTTC.

The chain couples TRBV24-1 to TRBJ2-5; D perhaps matches TRBD2 (7 bases). This CDR3 comprises 15 residues. Trimming took off 1 base at V and 5 bases at J, with 13 bases between the two ends. Germline V gene lookup returns CDR1 KGHDR and CDR2 SFDVKD. Written as DNA, the CDR3 is TGTGCCACCAGTGATTTCAGGGGAGGGCGGGAGACCCAGTACTTC. Translating gives CATSDFRGGRETQYF.

The V gene is TRBV15, the J gene TRBJ1-6; TRBD1 is a possible D gene (5 bases). The V gene's germline CDR1 is LNHNV and CDR2 YYDKDF (reference sequence). This CDR3 has 15 amino acids. V was clipped by 5 bases and J by 5 bases, with 13 bases between them. CDR3 bases: TGTGCCACCAGCGGTTTGACAGCTAATAATTCACCCCTCCACTTT. It translates to CATSGLTANNSPLHF.

CDR3 sequence reads: CASSVGGGTYEQYF. CDR3 DNA sequence: TGTGCCAGCAGCGTAGGGGGCGGGACCTACGAGCAGTACTTC. This rearrangement joins TRBV9 to TRBJ2-7; D may be TRBD2 (6 bases). Germline V CDR1 and CDR2: SGDLS, YYNGEE. Between the trimmed V and J ends, which lost 0 bases and 2 bases, there was a span of 9 bases. This CDR3 is 14 amino acids long.

The rearrangement uses TRBV11-2 and TRBJ2-7, with 11 bases matching TRBD1. The V segment lost 6 bases and the J segment 6 bases; nucleotides outside the gene matches: 7. Germline CDR1 is SGHAT and CDR2 is FQNNGV. The CDR3 sequence is 14 residues long. The CDR3 bases are TGTGCCAGCAGACATCCGGGACAGGGGGTCGAGCAGTACTTC. The encoded protein is CASRHPGQGVEQYF.

V and J are TRBV12-3 or TRBV12-4 and TRBJ1-6; D not resolved. V gave up 10 bases and J gave up 4 bases, with 11 bases separating them. This CDR3 is built from 13 residues. CDR3 protein: CATAGGYNSPLHF. CDR3 DNA: TGTGCCACTGCGGGAGGTTATAATTCACCCCTCCACTTT.

The chain carries TRBV6-5 and TRBJ2-1; perhaps TRBD2 as D (6 bases). From germline, CDR1 is MNHEY and CDR2 SVGAGI. CDR3 length: 16 amino acids. With 3 bases removed from V and 7 bases from J, the gap between germline ends came to 19 bases. The CDR3 DNA reads as TGTGCCAGCAGTTATGTTGGGACTCAAGACTTGAATGAGCAGTTCTTC. Amino acid sequence: CASSYVGTQDLNEQFF.

This clone was seen a single time. The chain links TRBV7-9 to TRBJ1-1, with D hard to call. Germline CDR1 is SEHNR and CDR2 is FQNEAQ (reference sequence). Trimming took off 4 bases at V and 2 bases at J, with 14 bases between the two ends. The CDR3 loop spans 15 amino acids. CDR3 sequence reads: CASSSGLRINTEAFF. CDR3 nucleotides: TGTGCCAGCAGCTCAGGACTAAGGATAAACACTGAAGCTTTCTTT. Together with reference TRBV7-9 and TRBJ1-1, the CDR3 gives the full variable domain: DTGVSQNPRHKITKRGQNVTFRCDPISEHNRLYWYRQTLGQGPEFLTYFQNEAQLEKSRLLSDRFSAERPKGSFSTLEIQRTEQGDSAMYLCASSSGLRINTEAFFGQGTRLTVV.

Concerning this clone itself: The same CDR3 can be traced to other DNA sequences in this sample. This chain connects TRBV5-4 to TRBJ2-7; TRBD2 might be the D (5 bases). Trimming removed 0 bases at V and 1 base at J, with 5 bases between. The CDR3 runs to 13 residues. Per germline, CDR1 SGHNT and CDR2 YYREEE (reference sequence). For the CDR3, the DNA is TGTGCCAGCAGCTTGGCGGGGTCCTACGAGCAGTACTTC. It encodes CASSLAGSYEQYF.

This chain uses TRBV7-9 with TRBJ2-3, with 10 bases lining up with TRBD2. This CDR3 spans 18 amino acids. Looked up from germline, CDR1 is SEHNR and CDR2 is FQNEAQ (reference sequence). V lost 0 bases, J lost 4 bases, and 10 bases stayed unmatched. This CDR3 reads CASSLAGLAGAVPDTQYF. As DNA, the CDR3 is TGTGCCAGCAGCTTAGCGGGGCTAGCGGGAGCGGTCCCAGATACGCAGTATTTT. The full variable domain, with the rest looked up from reference TRBV7-9 and TRBJ2-3, is DTGVSQNPRHKITKRGQNVTFRCDPISEHNRLYWYRQTLGQGPEFLTYFQNEAQLEKSRLLSDRFSAERPKGSFSTLEIQRTEQGDSAMYLCASSLAGLAGAVPDTQYFGPGTRLTVL.

This clone was seen only once. The gene calls are TRBV2 and TRBJ1-1, with TRBD1 identical over 8 bases. The CDR3 sequence is 11 residues long. V shed 6 bases and J 11 bases; nucleotides not matched to a gene: 5. CDR1 SNHLY and CDR2 FYNNEI come from the germline V gene. The CDR3, as DNA: TGTGCCAGCAGGGACAGGGATATCGCTTTCTTT. It is translated as CASRDRDIAFF.